This entry lists 9 T cell receptor beta chains sequenced from one sample in a study of CD8+ T cells in alopecia areata. Treatment defined: oral pan-JAK inhibitor, 5-10 mg twice daily. After isolation, RNA underwent reverse transcription to generate cDNA as the sequencing template. Sequencing used immunoSEQ multiplex PCR; TCRdb keeps in-frame clones, though not all of them. This table has 110,000 to 150,000 clones, about 51% appearing once. Material: CD8+ T cells sorted from blood, obtained at week 4, from a patient treated with tofacitinib. These receptors originate from a human donor with alopecia areata.

CDR3 residues: CASSEGRAGALYEQYF. CDR3 coding DNA: TGTGCCAGCAGTGAAGGTCGGGCGGGGGCACTCTACGAGCAGTACTTC. V and J are TRBV6-1 and TRBJ2-7; a possible D gene is TRBD2 (7 bases). CDR1 and CDR2 (germline): MNHNS, SASEGT. V dropped 1 base and J dropped 3 bases, with 16 bases sitting between them. The CDR3 spans 16 residues.

Comment on this clone: Other DNA sequences from this sample encode an identical CDR3 as well. V and J are TRBV6-5 and TRBJ1-5; D unresolved. Trimming shortened V by 2 bases and J by 5 bases, and 7 bases separated the two germline ends. This CDR3 has 13 amino acids. Germline CDR1 is MNHEY and CDR2 is SVGAGI. This chain's CDR3 is CASSYDGDQPQHF. CDR3 bases: TGTGCCAGCAGTTACGACGGCGATCAGCCCCAGCATTTT.

J is TRBJ2-1 and V is TRBV19; 7 nucleotides agree with TRBD2. V trimming: 3 bases; J trimming: 4 bases; junction bases outside the gene matches: 6. This CDR3 has 15 amino acids. Germline V gene sequence: CDR1 LNHDA, CDR2 SQIVND (reference sequence). CDR3 protein: CASSIALAFYNEQFF. In DNA, the CDR3 is TGTGCCAGTAGTATTGCACTAGCGTTTTACAATGAGCAGTTCTTC. Supplemented by reference TRBV19 and TRBJ2-1, the full variable domain reads DGGITQSPKYLFRKEGQNVTLSCEQNLNHDAMYWYRQDPGQGLRLIYYSQIVNDFQKGDIAEGYSVSREKKESFPLTVTSAQKNPTAFYLCASSIALAFYNEQFFGPGTRLTVL.

The chain joins TRBV6-6 to TRBJ1-1, with unresolved D. CDR1 is MNHNY and CDR2 is SVGAGI in the germline V gene (reference sequence). V was cut by 7 bases and J by 1 base, with 10 bases left in between. This CDR3 has 13 residues. Written as DNA, the CDR3 is TGTGCCAGCAAACTGGAGGGGAACACTGAAGCTTTCTTT. This gives the protein CASKLEGNTEAFF.

The rearrangement joins TRBV5-6 to TRBJ1-2; D ambiguous. V lost 0 bases and J lost 3, with 9 bases in between. This CDR3 is built from 14 residues. Germline V lookup: CDR1 SGHDT, CDR2 YYEEEE. This chain's CDR3 is CASSLDNGDYGYTF. The CDR3 DNA sequence: TGTGCCAGCAGCTTGGACAATGGGGACTATGGCTACACCTTC.

V usage is TRBV5-6 and J usage is TRBJ1-2; no definite D call. The CDR3 sequence is 13 residues long. Trimming left V 0 bases short and J 4 bases short, with 7 bases between. Germline V gives CDR1 SGHDT, CDR2 YYEEEE. CDR3 sequence reads: CASSLGGLYGYTF. The CDR3, as DNA: TGTGCCAGCAGCTTGGGCGGACTCTATGGCTACACCTTC.

CDR3 bases: TGTGCCATCAGTGAATCGACAGGGGATTGGTACGAGCAGTACTTC. It specifies CAISESTGDWYEQYF. This chain uses TRBV10-3 with TRBJ2-7; 8 positions match TRBD1. Per germline, CDR1 ENHRY and CDR2 SYGVKD. The CDR3 has 15 amino acids. Unmatched junction bases numbered 8, after V lost 3 bases and J lost 4 bases.

This rearrangement joins TRBV10-3 to TRBJ2-2; the D call may be TRBD1 or TRBD2 (6 bases each). This CDR3 is 16 amino acids long. V was shortened by 3 bases and J by 1 base, with 12 bases between the two germline ends. Germline CDR1 is ENHRY and CDR2 is SYGVKD. CDR3 nucleotide sequence: TGTGCCATCAGTGATTATGGAGGGGGGAACACCGGGGAGCTGTTTTTT. As protein: CAISDYGGGNTGELFF.

The rearrangement joins TRBV7-9 to TRBJ1-2; tentative D call: TRBD1 (6 bases). V was pared by 4 bases and J by 2 bases, with 17 bases between. Germline CDR1 reads SEHNR; CDR2 reads FQNEAQ (reference sequence). The CDR3 contains 16 residues. This chain's CDR3 is CASSSKEDSWNYGYTF. In nucleotides, the CDR3 is TGTGCCAGCAGCTCCAAAGAGGACAGTTGGAACTATGGCTACACCTTC.